This entry features one TCR beta chain sequence. Its target is unknown. The data are from a study of cytotoxic CD8 clonotypes in ibrutinib-treated CLL. The wider study: Collecting the response samples happened after a median 12 months of treatment, with a range of 6 to 36.

Findings and limits, study-wide: At ibrutinib response, clonality increased, and at progression it declined back toward baseline.

A 1 in 200,000 to 1 in 1 million T cell depth was the sequencing target. Some clones are missing from TCRdb's copy, which holds only in-frame ones; the method was immunoSEQ multiplex PCR. Among hundreds of thousands of clones, 67% were seen once, and the ten largest hold just under 6.5%. The sample in question was PBMCs, obtained after 36 months of ibrutinib treatment. This TCR was recovered from a human donor with chronic lymphocytic leukemia.

As DNA, the CDR3 is TGTGCCAGCAGCCAAGATTGGGAGACCCAGTACTTC. Protein: CASSQDWETQYF. This rearrangement joins TRBV14 to TRBJ2-5; no clear D gene. V lost 0 bases to trimming and J lost 5 bases, with 4 bases between them. Germline assignment: CDR1 SGHDN and CDR2 FVKESK. The CDR3 extends over 12 amino acids.